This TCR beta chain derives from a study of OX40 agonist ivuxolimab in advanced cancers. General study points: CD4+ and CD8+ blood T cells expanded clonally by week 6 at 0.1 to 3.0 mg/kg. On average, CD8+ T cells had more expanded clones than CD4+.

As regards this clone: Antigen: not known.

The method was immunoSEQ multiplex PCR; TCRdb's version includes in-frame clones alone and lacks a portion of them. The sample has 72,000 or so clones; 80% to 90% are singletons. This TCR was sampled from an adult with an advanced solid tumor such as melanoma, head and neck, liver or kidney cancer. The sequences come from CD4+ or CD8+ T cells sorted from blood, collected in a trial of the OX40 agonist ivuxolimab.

CDR3 in DNA: TGTGCCAGCAGTGAAGTAATAGCGGGGTATGAGCAGTTCTTC. It translates to CASSEVIAGYEQFF. The rearrangement uses TRBV2 and TRBJ2-1; 8 bases are shared with TRBD2. Germline lookup yields CDR1 SNHLY and CDR2 FYNNEI. The CDR3 extends over 14 amino acids. Unmatched junction bases numbered 4, after V lost 1 base and J lost 8 bases.